What follows are 17 T cell receptor beta chains derived from one specimen sequenced in a study of T cell responses to AZD1222 COVID-19 vaccine. Generated by immunoSEQ multiplex PCR, the TCRdb table keeps only in-frame clones and is missing some. This table has approximately 76,000 clones, just over 90% appearing once. The sequences come from peripheral blood, collected on day 0 of MenACWY control vaccination. These receptors originate from an adult in good health.

This chain joins TRBV6-5 and TRBJ2-2; no definite D call. CDR1 MNHEY and CDR2 SVGAGI come from the germline V gene. The CDR3 length is 13 residues. V was shortened by 7 bases and J by 3 bases, with 9 bases between the two germline ends. The CDR3 DNA reads as TGTGCCAGCACGCGAGGTTACACCGGGGAGCTGTTTTTT. This translates into CASTRGYTGELFF.

The chain recombines TRBV18 with TRBJ1-1; no definite D call. The CDR3 is 12 residues long. Germline assignment: CDR1 KGHSH and CDR2 LQKENI. V was cut by 3 bases and J by 2 bases, with 4 bases left in between. The DNA for the CDR3 is TGTGCCAGCTCACCGGAAAACACTGAAGCTTTCTTT. This encodes CASSPENTEAFF.

The chain joins TRBV9 to TRBJ1-2; 10 bases align to TRBD1. V shed 1 base and J 7 bases; nucleotides not matched to a gene: 10. CDR3 size: 16 residues. The germline V gene has CDR1 SGDLS and CDR2 YYNGEE. CDR3 coding DNA: TGTGCCAGCAGCGTATCACCCGGGACAGGGGATGCTGGCTACACCTTC. It codes for CASSVSPGTGDAGYTF.

The table lists this clone with a few counts. The genes are TRBV21-1 and TRBJ2-2. TRBV21-1 is listed as a pseudogene. The CDR3 runs to 13 residues. CDR3 coding DNA: TGTGCCAGCTCTGGACCGGGCGCCGGGGAGCTGTTTTTT. As protein: CASSGPGAGELFF.

The chain carries TRBV7-9 and TRBJ2-7, with 10 bases lining up with TRBD1. The CDR3 length is 15 residues. Per the germline V gene, CDR1 is SEHNR and CDR2 is FQNEAQ (reference sequence). V was pared by 7 bases and J by 3 bases, with 9 bases of the junction left unmatched. DNA for the CDR3: TGTGCCAGCACCAAAGAGACAGGGGGCTTCTACGAGCAGTACTTC. It codes for CASTKETGGFYEQYF.

The rearrangement joins TRBV6-5 to TRBJ1-1, with D unclear. Germline CDR1 and CDR2: MNHEY and SVGAGI. The CDR3 totals 14 residues. Trimming cost V 1 base and J 0 bases, with 6 bases left between them. The CDR3 protein is CASSYYPMNTEAFF. The DNA of the CDR3 is TGTGCCAGCAGTTACTACCCCATGAACACTGAAGCTTTCTTT.

The V and J genes are TRBV28 and TRBJ1-1; D not certain. V was pared by 2 bases and J by 4 bases, with 14 bases between. The germline CDR1 and CDR2 sequences are MDHEN and SYDVKM. This CDR3 region has 15 residues. CDR3 amino acids: CASSLVVGGSTEAFF. The CDR3 DNA follows: TGTGCCAGCAGTTTAGTCGTTGGAGGGAGCACTGAAGCTTTCTTT.

The V gene is TRBV20-1, the J gene TRBJ1-1, with D perhaps matching TRBD1 (5 bases). The CDR3 is 14 amino acids. Germline V gene data show CDR1 as DFQATT and CDR2 as SNEGSKA (reference sequence). The V and J ends lost 3 bases and 5 bases respectively, with 16 bases between them. CDR3 region: CSASDRPLKTEAFF. The DNA of the CDR3 is TGCAGTGCTAGTGACAGACCTCTCAAGACTGAAGCTTTCTTT.

The chain joins TRBV19 to TRBJ1-1; D is undetermined. The CDR3 has 12 residues. V shed 4 bases and J shed 5 bases, with 8 bases lying between them. Germline lookup yields CDR1 LNHDA and CDR2 SQIVND (reference sequence). CDR3 sequence reads: CASSTKLTEAFF. CDR3 sequence (DNA): TGTGCCAGTAGTACCAAGCTGACTGAAGCTTTCTTT.

This chain uses TRBV7-8 with TRBJ2-1; 12 nucleotides agree with TRBD2. J was trimmed by 12 bases and V by 1 base; bases with no gene match: 13. Looked up from germline, CDR1 is SGHVS and CDR2 is FQNEAQ. The CDR3 is 17 residues long. This chain's CDR3 is CASSLENLAGGDGGQFF. CDR3 bases: TGTGCCAGCAGCTTAGAAAACCTAGCGGGAGGGGACGGAGGGCAGTTCTTC.

The J gene is TRBJ1-5, the V gene TRBV2, with D possibly being TRBD1 (6 bases). V gave up 6 bases and J gave up 6 bases, with 15 bases separating them. This CDR3 comprises 14 residues. Germline V lookup: CDR1 SNHLY, CDR2 FYNNEI. CDR3 bases: TGTGCCAGCAGCCAAACAGGGATGGGTCAGCCCCAGCATTTT. Its protein product is CASSQTGMGQPQHF. The full variable domain, with the rest looked up from reference TRBV2 and TRBJ1-5, is EPEVTQTPSHQVTQMGQEVILRCVPISNHLYFYWYRQILGQKVEFLVSFYNNEISEKSEIFDDQFSVERPDGSNFTLKIRSTKLEDSAMYFCASSQTGMGQPQHFGDGTRLSIL.

This clone came up once. This sequence joins TRBV11-3 and TRBJ2-7; the D gene is possibly TRBD2 (7 bases). V was cut by 0 bases and J by 3 bases, with 15 bases left in between. CDR3 length: 16 amino acids. Germline CDR1 SGHNT, CDR2 YENEEA. CDR3 residues: CASSLERTRGYYEQYF. Here the CDR3 DNA reads TGTGCCAGCAGCTTAGAGAGGACTAGGGGGTACTACGAGCAGTACTTC.

The chain combines TRBV25-1 with TRBJ1-1, with a possible D match to TRBD1 (5 bases). Trimming stripped 6 bases from V and 1 base from J, with 6 bases between. The CDR3 spans 12 residues. Germline V gene sequence: CDR1 MGHDK, CDR2 SYGVNS. Written as DNA, the CDR3 is TGTGCCAGCAGAGGGGAGAACACTGAAGCTTTCTTT. This translates into CASRGENTEAFF.

The sample holds one count of this clone. This sequence joins TRBV4-1 and TRBJ1-4; TRBD1 agrees at 9 bases. The ends lost 10 bases at V and 4 bases at J; junction bases unmatched: 7. The CDR3 spans 14 residues. Germline V gene data show CDR1 as MGHRA and CDR2 as YSYEKL. CDR3 residues: CATGQGGINEKLFF. The CDR3 DNA reads as TGCGCCACGGGACAGGGTGGGATTAATGAAAAACTGTTTTTT.

CDR3 amino acids: CAISESSRASNQPQHF. CDR3 DNA: TGTGCCATCAGTGAGTCCTCCCGGGCGAGCAATCAGCCCCAGCATTTT. The chain recombines TRBV10-3 with TRBJ1-5; D gene ambiguous. The CDR3 contains 16 residues. V dropped 0 bases and J dropped 1 base, with 10 bases sitting between them. CDR1 and CDR2 from the germline V gene are ENHRY and SYGVKD.

The rearrangement links TRBV3-1 (or the pseudogene TRBV3-2) to TRBJ2-4, with 10 bases that match TRBD2. After removal of 1 base from V and 6 bases from J, the junction contained 3 bases not matched to a gene. CDR1 and CDR2 from the germline V gene are LGHDT and YNNKEL (reference sequence). The CDR3 has 15 amino acids. The DNA of the CDR3 is TGTGCCAGCAGCCAAGGAGCGGGAGGGGTAAACATTCAGTACTTC. Amino acid sequence: CASSQGAGGVNIQYF.

This chain uses TRBV10-3 with TRBJ1-3, with D possibly matching TRBD1 (5 bases). V lost 10 bases and J 0 bases, leaving 16 bases between the germline ends. CDR3 length: 15 residues. CDR1 and CDR2 (germline): ENHRY, SYGVKD. CDR3 DNA sequence: TGTGCCACCGGGGTACAGGCAAGCTCTGGAAACACCATATATTTT. It codes for CATGVQASSGNTIYF.